The entry below describes one T cell receptor beta chain. Method: immunoSEQ multiplex PCR; TCRdb's copy keeps in-frame clones and lacks some. This table holds 95,000 to 100,000 clones, approximately 75% found once. These data belong to a study of fetal regulatory T cell absence and autoimmunity. The ends were cut back, 0 bases at V and 0 bases at J, with 6 bases in the middle. This CDR3 contains 14 residues. The V gene's germline CDR1 is KGHSH and CDR2 LQKENI. Sequencing used pancreas tissue. The gene calls are TRBV18 and TRBJ2-7; D uncertain. This receptor was obtained from a male donor with IPEX syndrome. The DNA of the CDR3 is TGTGCCAGCTCACCACCGAGTAGCTCCTACGAGCAGTACTTC. Protein sequence: CASSPPSSSYEQYF. The full variable domain, completed using reference TRBV18 and TRBJ2-7, is NAGVMQNPRHLVRRRGQEARLRCSPMKGHSHVYWYRQLPEEGLKFMVYLQKENIIDESGMPKERFSAEFPKEGPSILRIQQVVRGDSAAYFCASSPPSSSYEQYFGPGTRLTVT.